Reported below is one T cell receptor beta chain. Germline lookup yields CDR1 MNHNY and CDR2 SVGAGI (reference sequence). The CDR3 contains 15 residues. Trimming shortened V by 4 bases and J by 7 bases, and 17 bases separated the two germline ends. The assay ran at deep level. Original processing methods: From ImmunoSEQ came sequences covering only the junction and carrying no quality scores, so filtering differed. TCRdb's table, derived via immunoSEQ multiplex PCR, lists solely in-frame clones and lacks some. V, J and clone size derive from that table, while D and trimming were established from the DNA sequence. The sample has millions of clones, just over 90% seen once. This sample is drawn from a study of shared clonotypes between healthy human individuals. As for the study in general: In total, the donors were two women and a few men aged 18 to 49. Plates per donor: three CD4 naive, three CD4 memory, two CD8 naive, one CD8 memory.

Material: naive CD4+ T cells sorted from blood. The sample's subset: CD45RA+ positively selected. J is TRBJ1-5 and V is TRBV6-6; tentatively, D is TRBD1 (5 bases). This clonotype was sampled from a young man in good health. The CDR3 is CASSFTSREGQPQHF. CDR3 nucleotide sequence: TGTGCCAGCAGTTTTACTAGCAGGGAAGGGCAGCCCCAGCATTTT.